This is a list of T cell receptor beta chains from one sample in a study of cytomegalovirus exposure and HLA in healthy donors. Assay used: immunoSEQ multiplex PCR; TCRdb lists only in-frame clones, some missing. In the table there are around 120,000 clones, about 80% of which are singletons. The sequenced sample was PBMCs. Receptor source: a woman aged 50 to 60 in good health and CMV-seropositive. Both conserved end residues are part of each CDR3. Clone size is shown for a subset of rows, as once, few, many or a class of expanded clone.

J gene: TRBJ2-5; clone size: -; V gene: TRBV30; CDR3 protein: CAWDPGLAGPKETQYF
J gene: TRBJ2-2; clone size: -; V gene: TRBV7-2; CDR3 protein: CASIRTGNTGELFF
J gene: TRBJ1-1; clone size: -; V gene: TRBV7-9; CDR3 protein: CASSLVEQTEAFF
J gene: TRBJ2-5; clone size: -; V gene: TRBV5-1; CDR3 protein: CASSLEDRGQETQYF
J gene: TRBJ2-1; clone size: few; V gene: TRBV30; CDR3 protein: CAWSGTSGGPLSYNEQFF
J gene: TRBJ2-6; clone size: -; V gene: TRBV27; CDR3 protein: CASTPLGTGLPGYRANVLTF
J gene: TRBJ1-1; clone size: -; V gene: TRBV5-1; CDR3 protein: CASSLRYRGHEAFF
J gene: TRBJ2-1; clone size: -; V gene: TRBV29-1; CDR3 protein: CSVKAGGRDEQFF
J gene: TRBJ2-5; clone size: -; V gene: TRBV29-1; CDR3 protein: CSVESGGETQYF
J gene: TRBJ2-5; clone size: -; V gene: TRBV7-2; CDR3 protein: CASSPGTLEKETQYF
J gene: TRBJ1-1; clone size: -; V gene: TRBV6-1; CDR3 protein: CASSADRVLNTEAFF
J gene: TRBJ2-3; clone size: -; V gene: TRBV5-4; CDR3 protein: CASSFGLTDTQYF
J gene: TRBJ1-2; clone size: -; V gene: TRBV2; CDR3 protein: CASREWYRDYGYTF
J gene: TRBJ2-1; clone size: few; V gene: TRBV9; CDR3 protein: CASSVGAGDALYNEQFF
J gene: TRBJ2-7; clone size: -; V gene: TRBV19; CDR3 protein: CASSKRELFSEQYF
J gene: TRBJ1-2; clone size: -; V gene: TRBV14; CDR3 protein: CASSQDGGYGYTF
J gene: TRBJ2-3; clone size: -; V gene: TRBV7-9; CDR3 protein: CASSLHRTLRGTDTQYF
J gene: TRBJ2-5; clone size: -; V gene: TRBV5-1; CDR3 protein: CASSLSLAGHKYQETQYF
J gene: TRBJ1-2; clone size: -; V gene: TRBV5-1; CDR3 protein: CASSSNGQAGYTF
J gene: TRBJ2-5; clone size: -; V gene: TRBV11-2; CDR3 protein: CASSLDPARQGAETQYF
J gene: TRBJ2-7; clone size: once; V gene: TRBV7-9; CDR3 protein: CASSLNVVGRGNYEQYF
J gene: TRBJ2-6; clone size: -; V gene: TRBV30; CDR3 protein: CAWRATGANVLTF
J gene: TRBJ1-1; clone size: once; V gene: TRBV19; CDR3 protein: CASSEWANTEAFF
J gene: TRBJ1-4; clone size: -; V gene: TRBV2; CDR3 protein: CASRGTGNNEKLFF
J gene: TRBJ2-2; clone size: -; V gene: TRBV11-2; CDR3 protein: CASSGLGGTGSTGELFF
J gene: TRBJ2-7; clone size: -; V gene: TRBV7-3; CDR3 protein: CASSPFAGDYEQYF
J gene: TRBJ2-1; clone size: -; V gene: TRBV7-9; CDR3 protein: CASSRGGSFNEQFF
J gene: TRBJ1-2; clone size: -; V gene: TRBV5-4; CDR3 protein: CASSSGQPTNYGYTF
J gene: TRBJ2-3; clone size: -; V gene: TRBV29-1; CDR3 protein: CSVEKGTSGPSTDTQYF
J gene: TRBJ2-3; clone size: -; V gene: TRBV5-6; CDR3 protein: CASSLPGGGTQYF
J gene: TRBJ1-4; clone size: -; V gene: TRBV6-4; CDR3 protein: CASSDPRRDRGFRLFF
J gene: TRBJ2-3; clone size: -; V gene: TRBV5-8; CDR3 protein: CASSLGLSEPDTQYF
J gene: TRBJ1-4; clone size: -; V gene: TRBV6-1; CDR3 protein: CASSEVGLVGEKLFF
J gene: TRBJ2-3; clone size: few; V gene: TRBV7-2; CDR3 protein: CASSLVPQGSDTQYF
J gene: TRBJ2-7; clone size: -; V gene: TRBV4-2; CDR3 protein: CASSQPDSFHEQYF
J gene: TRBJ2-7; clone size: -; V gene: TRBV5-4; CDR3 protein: CASSLVGATNEQYF
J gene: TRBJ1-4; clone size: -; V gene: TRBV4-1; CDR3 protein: CASSQEWRGQGGEKLFF